Listed here are 5 T cell receptor beta chains from one sample, sequenced in a study of T cells after yellow fever vaccination. One entry per CDR3 protein, called by TCRdb with MiXCR from the 5' RACE reads. The sample yields 200,000 to 300,000 distinct CDR3 sequences, around 6.7% seen once. The sample here was CD4+ T cells sorted from PBMCs, taken on the day of the yellow fever booster vaccination. Receptors originate from a young man who received the YFV17D yellow fever vaccine.

For this clonotype: A much bigger clone sits one base away, suggesting this may be a read error. The chain carries TRBV12-3 or TRBV12-4 and TRBJ2-3; 8 nucleotides agree with TRBD1. V shed 5 bases and J 1 base; nucleotides not matched to a gene: 5. CDR3 size: 15 residues. The CDR3 loop reads CASSAETGGTDTQYF. CDR3 DNA: TGTGCCAGCAGTGCCGAGACAGGGGGCACAGATACGCAGTATTTT.

This clonotype was recorded at least ten times. The chain recombines TRBV7-9 with TRBJ2-3; TRBD2 matches at 7 bases. Per germline, CDR1 SEHNR and CDR2 FQNEAQ (reference sequence). This CDR3 region has 12 residues. J lost 6 bases, V lost 4 bases, and 1 base had no gene match. Here the CDR3 reads CASSSTSDTQYF. The CDR3 nucleotides are TGTGCCAGCAGCTCGACTAGCGATACGCAGTATTTT.

The table lists this clonotype with many counts. The germline gene is not matched at one end of the junction; a read error may be the cause. The chain uses TRBV5-1 and TRBJ2-2; D might be TRBD2 (5 bases). CDR1 is SGHRS and CDR2 is YFSETQ in the germline V gene. This CDR3 region has 12 residues. In DNA, the CDR3 is TGCGCCAGCAGCAGTGACGGGTCATTCGGGGTTTTT. As protein: CASSSDGSFGVF.

The gene calls are TRBV5-1 and TRBJ2-6, with D perhaps TRBD2 (5 bases). The germline V gene encodes CDR1 SGHRS and CDR2 YFSETQ. Trimming cost V 4 bases and J 4 bases, with 9 bases left between them. The CDR3 is 14 amino acids. In nucleotides, the CDR3 is TGCGCCAGCAGCCCAGCGGCCGGGGCCAACGTCCTGACTTTC. Encoded protein: CASSPAAGANVLTF.

The chain combines TRBV11-2 with TRBJ2-6; no definite D call. The germline V and J ends were trimmed by 5 bases and 11 bases, with 10 bases remaining between them. The CDR3 length is 12 residues. CDR1 and CDR2 from the germline V gene are SGHAT and FQNNGV. In nucleotides, the CDR3 is TGTGCCAGCAGCCAGGTGGGGTACGTCCTGACTTTC. Translation gives CASSQVGYVLTF. The variable domain in full, with the rest retrieved from reference TRBV11-2 and TRBJ2-6, is EAGVAQSPRYKIIEKRQSVAFWCNPISGHATLYWYQQILGQGPKLLIQFQNNGVVDDSQLPKDRFSAERLKGVDSTLKIQPAKLEDSAVYLCASSQVGYVLTFGAGSRLTVL.